This T cell receptor (beta chain) appears in the sequencing data of a study of chemoradiotherapy in HPV16-positive cancers. Looking at the study overall: Candidate HPV-specific T-cell clones and common TCR motifs came from functional assays in a couple of HPV16-positive patients. Study-level points and caveats: HPV-responsive T-cell expansion during chemoradiotherapy was linked to improved recurrence-free survival in HPV16-positive patients. Candidate HPV-specific clones and E7-related TCR motifs grew in tumor during treatment.

Profiled with immunoSEQ multiplex PCR; TCRdb holds only in-frame clones, not every one. The data show some 4,900 clones, approximately 95% seen once. Regarding this clone: What it binds is unknown.

The V gene lost 2 bases and the J gene lost 7 bases, with 12 bases spanning the gap. The length of the CDR3 is 14 residues. CDR1 MGHRA and CDR2 YSYEKL come from the germline V gene. Sequencing was performed on tumor tissue, taken from a patient who underwent chemoradiotherapy. The sequence was collected from a human donor with HPV-associated anogenital cancer. The V gene is TRBV4-1, the J gene TRBJ2-1; a weak D match, TRBD1 (5 bases). The CDR3 sequence: CASSQRAGLNEQFF. Here the CDR3 DNA reads TGCGCCAGCAGCCAAAGGGCAGGGTTGAATGAGCAGTTCTTC.